This TCR beta chain was captured by sequencing in a study of shared clonotypes between healthy human individuals. In the naive CD8 group, cells lacked CD45RO and were positively selected for CCR7, so terminally differentiated effector memory CD45RA+ cells were left out. Study findings and constraints: Several donors showed sharing of around 5.3% of naive CD4 clonotypes. Expectations were that clonotype sharing among donors would be affected by sequencing depth. Non-shared clonotypes had lower generation probabilities than clonotypes shared by all four sorted-subset donors. Owing to a small donor count, the genetic and exposure-history diversity represented was limited.

About this clone itself: Its antigen remains unknown.

The germline CDR1 and CDR2 sequences are PRHDT and FYEKMQ (reference sequence). V lost 5 bases to trimming and J lost 8 bases; unmatched junction nucleotides: 13. CDR3 length: 16 residues. Sequencing used immunoSEQ multiplex PCR; TCRdb keeps in-frame clones, though not all of them. The sample yields about 2.2 million clones, about 94% seen once. The source is a man between 18 and 35 years old in good health. Some clones in this sample may be carry-over from other donors' samples. The genes are TRBV13 and TRBJ2-1; 9 bases map to TRBD2. Specimen: naive CD8+ T cells from PBMCs. CDR3 DNA: TGTGCCAGCAGCGCAGGGGTAGCGGGAGTACGGGATGAGCAGTTCTTC. Translating it yields CASSAGVAGVRDEQFF.